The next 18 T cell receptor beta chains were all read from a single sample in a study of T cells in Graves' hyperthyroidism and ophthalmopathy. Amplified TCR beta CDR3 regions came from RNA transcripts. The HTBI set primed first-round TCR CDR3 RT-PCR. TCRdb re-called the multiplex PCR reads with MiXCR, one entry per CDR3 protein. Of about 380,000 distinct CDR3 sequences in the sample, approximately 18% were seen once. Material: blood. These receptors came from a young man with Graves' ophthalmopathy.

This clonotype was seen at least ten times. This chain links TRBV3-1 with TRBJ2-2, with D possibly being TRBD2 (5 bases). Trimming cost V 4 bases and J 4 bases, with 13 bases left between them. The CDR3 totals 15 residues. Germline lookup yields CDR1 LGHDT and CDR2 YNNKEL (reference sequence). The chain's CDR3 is CASSPSSSSTGELFF. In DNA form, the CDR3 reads TGTGCCAGCAGCCCCTCTAGCAGTAGCACCGGGGAGCTGTTTTTT. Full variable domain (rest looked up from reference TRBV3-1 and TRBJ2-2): DTAVSQTPKYLVTQMGNDKSIKCEQNLGHDTMYWYKQDSKKFLKIMFSYNNKELIINETVPNRFSPKSPDKAHLNLHINSLELGDSAVYFCASSPSSSSTGELFFGEGSRLTVL.

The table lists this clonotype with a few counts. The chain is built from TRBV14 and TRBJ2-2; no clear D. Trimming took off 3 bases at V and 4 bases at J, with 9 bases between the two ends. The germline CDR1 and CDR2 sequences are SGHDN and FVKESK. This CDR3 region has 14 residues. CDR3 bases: TGTGCCAGCAGCCAGGGTATCATCACCGGGGAGCTGTTTTTT. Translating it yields CASSQGIITGELFF.

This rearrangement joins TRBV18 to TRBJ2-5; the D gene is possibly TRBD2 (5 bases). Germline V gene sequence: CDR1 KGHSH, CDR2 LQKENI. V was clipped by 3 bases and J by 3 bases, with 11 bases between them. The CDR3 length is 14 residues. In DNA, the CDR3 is TGTGCCAGCTCACCTTCGTGGGAGAAAGAGACCCAGTACTTC. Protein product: CASSPSWEKETQYF.

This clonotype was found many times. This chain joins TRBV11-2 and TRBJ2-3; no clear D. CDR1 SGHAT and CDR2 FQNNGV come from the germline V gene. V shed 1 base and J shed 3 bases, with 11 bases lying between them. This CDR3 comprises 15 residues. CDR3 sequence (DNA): TGTGCCAGCAGCTTAGCCCTCAGATCTACAGATACGCAGTATTTT. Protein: CASSLALRSTDTQYF.

CDR3 DNA sequence: TGTGCCAGCAGTTTCGCCGACAGCTATCAGCCCCAGCATTTT. This translates into CASSFADSYQPQHF. V and J are TRBV12-3 or TRBV12-4 and TRBJ1-5; D possibly corresponds to TRBD1 (5 bases). V was cut by 3 bases and J by 5 bases, with 11 bases left in between. This CDR3 has 14 residues.

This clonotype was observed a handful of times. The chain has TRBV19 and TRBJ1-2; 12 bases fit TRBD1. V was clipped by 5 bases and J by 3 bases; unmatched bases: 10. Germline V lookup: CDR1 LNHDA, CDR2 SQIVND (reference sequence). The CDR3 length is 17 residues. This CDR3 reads CASSLPGTGGADYGYTF. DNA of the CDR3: TGTGCCAGTAGTTTACCCGGGACAGGGGGCGCTGACTATGGCTACACCTTC. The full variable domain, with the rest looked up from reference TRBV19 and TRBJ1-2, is DGGITQSPKYLFRKEGQNVTLSCEQNLNHDAMYWYRQDPGQGLRLIYYSQIVNDFQKGDIAEGYSVSREKKESFPLTVTSAQKNPTAFYLCASSLPGTGGADYGYTFGSGTRLTVV.

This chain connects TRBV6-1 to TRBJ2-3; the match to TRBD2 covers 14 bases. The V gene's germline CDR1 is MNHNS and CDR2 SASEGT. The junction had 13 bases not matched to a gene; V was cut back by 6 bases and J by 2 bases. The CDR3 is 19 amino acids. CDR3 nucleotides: TGTGCCAGCAGCCCACCGACTAGCGGGGGGGCCGTCTTCACAGATACGCAGTATTTT. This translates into CASSPPTSGGAVFTDTQYF.

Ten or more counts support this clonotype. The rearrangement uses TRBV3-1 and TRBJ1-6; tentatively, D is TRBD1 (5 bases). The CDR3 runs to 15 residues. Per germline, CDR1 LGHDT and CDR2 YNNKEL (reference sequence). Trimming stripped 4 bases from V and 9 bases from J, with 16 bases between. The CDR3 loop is CASSRGTADGSPLHF. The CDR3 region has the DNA TGTGCCAGCAGCCGGGGGACTGCCGATGGTTCACCCCTCCACTTT.

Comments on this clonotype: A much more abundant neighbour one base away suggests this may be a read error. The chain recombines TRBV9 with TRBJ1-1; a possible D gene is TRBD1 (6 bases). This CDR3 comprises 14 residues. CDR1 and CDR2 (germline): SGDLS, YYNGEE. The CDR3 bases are TGTGCCAGCAGCGAGGGGGATCTGAACACTGAAGCTTCCTTT. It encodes CASSEGDLNTEASF.

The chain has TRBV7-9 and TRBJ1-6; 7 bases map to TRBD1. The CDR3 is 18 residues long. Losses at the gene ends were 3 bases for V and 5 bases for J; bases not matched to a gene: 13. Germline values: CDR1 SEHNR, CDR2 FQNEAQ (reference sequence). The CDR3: CASSLLLFRQGDNSPLHF. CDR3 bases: TGTGCCAGCAGCTTGTTACTATTCCGACAGGGTGATAATTCACCCCTCCACTTT.

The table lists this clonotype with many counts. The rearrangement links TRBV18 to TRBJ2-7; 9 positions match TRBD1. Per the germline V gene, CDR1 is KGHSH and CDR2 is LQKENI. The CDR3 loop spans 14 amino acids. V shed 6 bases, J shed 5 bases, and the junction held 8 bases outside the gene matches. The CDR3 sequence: CASSLRDRDDEQYF. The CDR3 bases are TGTGCCAGCTCGCTCCGGGACAGGGACGACGAGCAGTACTTC.

The CDR3 here is CSAASTVMNTEAFF. DNA for the CDR3: TGCAGTGCTGCCTCAACAGTCATGAACACTGAAGCTTTCTTT. The V call is TRBV20-1, the J call TRBJ1-1; no definite D call. Trimming pared 5 bases from V and 0 bases from J, leaving 13 bases between. This CDR3 comprises 14 residues. Germline CDR1 DFQATT, CDR2 SNEGSKA (reference sequence).

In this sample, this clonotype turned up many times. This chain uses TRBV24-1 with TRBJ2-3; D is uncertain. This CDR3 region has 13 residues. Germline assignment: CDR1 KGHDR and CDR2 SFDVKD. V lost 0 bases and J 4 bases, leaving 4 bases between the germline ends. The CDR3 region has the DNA TGTGCCACCAGTGATTTGCAACCAGATACGCAGTATTTT. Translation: CATSDLQPDTQYF.

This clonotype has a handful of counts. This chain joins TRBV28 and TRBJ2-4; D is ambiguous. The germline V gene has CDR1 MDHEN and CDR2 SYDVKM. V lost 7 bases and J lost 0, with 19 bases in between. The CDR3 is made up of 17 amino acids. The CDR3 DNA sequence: TGTGCCAGCACCCCTTCCCCCCCGGAGCTAGCCAAAAACATTCAGTACTTC. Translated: CASTPSPPELAKNIQYF.

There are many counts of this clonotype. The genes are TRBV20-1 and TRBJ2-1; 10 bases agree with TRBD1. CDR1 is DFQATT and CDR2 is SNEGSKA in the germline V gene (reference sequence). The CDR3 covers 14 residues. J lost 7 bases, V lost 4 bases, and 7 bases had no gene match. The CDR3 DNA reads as TGCAGTGCTAACCCGGGACAGGGGTGGAATGAGCAGTTCTTC. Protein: CSANPGQGWNEQFF.

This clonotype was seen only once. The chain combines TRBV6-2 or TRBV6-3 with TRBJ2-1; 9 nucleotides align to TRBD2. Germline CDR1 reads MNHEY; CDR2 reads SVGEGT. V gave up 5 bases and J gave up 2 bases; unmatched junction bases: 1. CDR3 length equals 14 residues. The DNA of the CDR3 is TGTGCCAGCAGTGCTAGCGGGACCTACAATGAGCAGTTCTTC. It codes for CASSASGTYNEQFF.

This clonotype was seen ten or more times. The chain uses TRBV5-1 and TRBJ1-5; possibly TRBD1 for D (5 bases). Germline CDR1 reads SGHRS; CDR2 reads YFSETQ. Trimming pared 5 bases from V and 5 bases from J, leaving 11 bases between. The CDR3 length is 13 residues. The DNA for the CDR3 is TGCGCCAGCAGTCCGAGGGGCGATCAGCCCCAGCATTTT. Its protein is CASSPRGDQPQHF.

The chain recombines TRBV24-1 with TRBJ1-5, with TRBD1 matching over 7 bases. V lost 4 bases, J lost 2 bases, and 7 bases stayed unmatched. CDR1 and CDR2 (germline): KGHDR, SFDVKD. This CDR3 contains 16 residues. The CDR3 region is CATSETGRGGNQPQHF. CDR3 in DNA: TGTGCCACCAGTGAGACAGGGAGGGGAGGCAATCAGCCCCAGCATTTT.